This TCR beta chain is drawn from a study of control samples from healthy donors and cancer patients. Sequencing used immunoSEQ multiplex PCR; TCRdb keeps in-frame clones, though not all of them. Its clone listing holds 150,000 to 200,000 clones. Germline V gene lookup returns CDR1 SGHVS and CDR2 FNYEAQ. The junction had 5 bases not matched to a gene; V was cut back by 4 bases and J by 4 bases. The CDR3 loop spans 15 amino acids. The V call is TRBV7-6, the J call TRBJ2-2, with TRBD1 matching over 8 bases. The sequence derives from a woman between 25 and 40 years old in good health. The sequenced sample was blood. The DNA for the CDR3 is TGTGCCAGCAGCTACGCAGGGGGCCGCACCGGGGAGCTGTTTTTT. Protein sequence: CASSYAGGRTGELFF.